Sequencing of this T cell receptor beta chain was carried out in a study of beta chain features in type 1 diabetes. This clone has a handful of counts. V trimming: 6 bases; J trimming: 2 bases; junction bases outside the gene matches: 5. The V gene's germline CDR1 is SEHNR and CDR2 FQNEAQ (reference sequence). The CDR3 runs 15 residues. Every bit of the isolated RNA underwent reverse transcription, so sequencing read expressed TCRB transcripts. Measured with immunoSEQ multiplex PCR; TCRdb has only the in-frame clones, and not every one. This repertoire shows 400,000 to 600,000 clones, approximately 30% found once; its top ten account for around 0.065%.

The V gene is TRBV7-9, the J gene TRBJ2-1, with TRBD1 matching over 9 bases. Sequences were obtained from naive CD4+ T cells from blood. The sequence derives from a man in his late teens or twenties in good health. In DNA form, the CDR3 reads TGTGCCAGCAGGTGGGACAGGGAGGCCTACAATGAGCAGTTCTTC. Translating gives CASRWDREAYNEQFF.